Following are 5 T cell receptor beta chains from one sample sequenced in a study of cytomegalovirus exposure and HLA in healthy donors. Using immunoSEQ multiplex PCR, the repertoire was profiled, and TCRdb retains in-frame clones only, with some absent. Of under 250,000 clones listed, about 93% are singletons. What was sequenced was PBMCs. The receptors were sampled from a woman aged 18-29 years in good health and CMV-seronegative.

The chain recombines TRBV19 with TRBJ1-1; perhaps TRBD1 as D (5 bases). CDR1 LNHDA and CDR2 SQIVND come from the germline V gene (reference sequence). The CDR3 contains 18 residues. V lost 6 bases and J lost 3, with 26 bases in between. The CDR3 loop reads CASRPYHSDTKGHTEAFF. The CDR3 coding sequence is TGTGCCAGTAGGCCATACCATTCAGATACAAAGGGGCACACTGAAGCTTTCTTT.

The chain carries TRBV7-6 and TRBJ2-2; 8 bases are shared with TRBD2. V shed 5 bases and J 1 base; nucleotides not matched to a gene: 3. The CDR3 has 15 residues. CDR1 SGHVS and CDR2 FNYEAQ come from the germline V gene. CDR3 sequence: CASSATSGNTGELFF. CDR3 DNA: TGTGCCAGCAGCGCTACTAGCGGGAACACCGGGGAGCTGTTTTTT.

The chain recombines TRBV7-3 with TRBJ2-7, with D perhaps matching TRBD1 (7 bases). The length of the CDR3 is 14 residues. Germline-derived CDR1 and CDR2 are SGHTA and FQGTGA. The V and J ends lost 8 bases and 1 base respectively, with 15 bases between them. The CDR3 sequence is CASPGAGGSYEQYF. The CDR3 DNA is TGTGCCAGCCCCGGGGCAGGGGGGTCCTACGAGCAGTACTTC. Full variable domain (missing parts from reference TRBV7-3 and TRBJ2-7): GAGVSQTPSNKVTEKGKYVELRCDPISGHTALYWYRQSLGQGPEFLIYFQGTGAADDSGLPNDRFFAVRPEGSVSTLKIQRTERGDSAVYLCASPGAGGSYEQYFGPGTRLTVT.

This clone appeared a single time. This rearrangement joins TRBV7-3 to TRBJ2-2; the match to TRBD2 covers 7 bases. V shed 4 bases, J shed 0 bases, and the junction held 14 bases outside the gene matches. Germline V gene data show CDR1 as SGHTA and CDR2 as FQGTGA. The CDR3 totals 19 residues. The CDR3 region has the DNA TGTGCCAGCAGCTCTCGTGCAGCGGGACCGAATACGAACACCGGGGAGCTGTTTTTT. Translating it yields CASSSRAAGPNTNTGELFF.

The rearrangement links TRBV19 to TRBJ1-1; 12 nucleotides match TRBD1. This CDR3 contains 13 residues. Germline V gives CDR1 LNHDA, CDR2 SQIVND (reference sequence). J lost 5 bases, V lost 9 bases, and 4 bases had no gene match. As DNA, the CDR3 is TGTGCCAGCCTGGGACAGGGGGCGACTGAAGCTTTCTTT. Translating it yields CASLGQGATEAFF. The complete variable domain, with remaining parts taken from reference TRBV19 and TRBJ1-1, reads DGGITQSPKYLFRKEGQNVTLSCEQNLNHDAMYWYRQDPGQGLRLIYYSQIVNDFQKGDIAEGYSVSREKKESFPLTVTSAQKNPTAFYLCASLGQGATEAFFGQGTRLTVV.